The T cell receptor (beta chain) under discussion was sequenced for a study of tumor-infiltrating lymphocytes in primary liver carcinoma. In the study overall: The patients included men and women who were aged 30 to 69 years. Maximum tumor diameters ranged from roughly 4 to 11 cm, stage T1-T3 N0M0. Overall study findings and caveats: Compared with blood, tumor repertoires held significantly more in their top 250 clones.

The CDR3 consists of 15 residues. Germline CDR1 SGHAT, CDR2 FQDESV (reference sequence). Reverse transcription of about 500 ng total RNA with a constant-region primer produced TCR beta cDNA. Three nested multiplex PCR rounds of slightly modified ARM-PCR generated TCR beta libraries. It was with TRBV1-TRBV30 forward primers and a C-beta reverse primer that the first two PCR rounds were run, at approximately 10 cycles each. From the multiplex PCR reads, TCRdb called clonotypes with MiXCR, one entry per CDR3 protein. The sample has 330,000 or so distinct CDR3 sequences, less than 65% seen once; the top ten hold 6.5%. Alongside blood RNA obtained from unsorted whole blood, germline DNA was also extracted. Before the operation took place, approximately 4 milliliters of peripheral blood were collected. Remarks on this clonotype: Its specificity is unknown. The junction differs from germline at one of its ends, possibly a read error.

The sample consisted of peripheral blood. The genes are TRBV11-1 and TRBJ2-3; possibly TRBD2 for D (5 bases). The receptor's source is a man in his forties with primary liver carcinoma and hepatitis B virus infection. The DNA for the CDR3 is TGTGCCAGCAGACCACTAGGCTTCGGCACAGATACCCAGAATTTT. It codes for CASRPLGFGTDTQNF.